This T cell receptor beta chain originates from a study of beta chain features in type 1 diabetes listed by TCRdb under 2018. About the investigation overall: Patients and healthy donors did not differ in mean age, gender distribution, total cell number or subset yield. A total of about 100,000,000 sorted cells were examined across all samples, and RNA yield correlated strongly with the number of cells per subset. The study compared the TCRB repertoires of sorted circulating CD4+ T cell subsets in recently diagnosed type 1 diabetes patients with those in matched healthy donors. Naive and central memory subsets were obtained from all 28 donors, but regulatory and stem cell-like memory subsets were isolated from only 8 patients and 8 healthy donors. Here is what the overall study found, with its caveats: Because small numbers of individuals were included in the HLA sub-analyses, any influence of HLA type on TCRB rearrangement was left unresolved. A moderate but significant shortening of TCRB CDR3 length was observed in type 1 diabetes patients in all four CD4+ subsets. Naive, central memory and regulatory TCRB repertoires appeared more similar among patients than among healthy donors. Because cDNA was sequenced instead of genomic DNA, highly expressing activated cells could be over-represented, though the groups showed no difference in activation or CD3 levels. At VDJ recombination sites, patients with type 1 diabetes made fewer insertions and deleted more nucleotides, a pattern implying thymic rearrangement abnormalities. PCR might favor shorter templates, but patient and control samples were amplified and corrected together, so any skew would affect both groups equally.

From the cysteine through the phenylalanine, the CDR3 covers 18 amino acids. Only the CDR3 portion is preserved as DNA: 54 bases, with reading frame beginning at the first base. Trimming takes 0 bases off V and 6 bases off J; junction bases not matched to a gene: 13. Via the germline V gene, CDR1 is SGDLS and CDR2 YYNGEE. This clone was seen only a few times. Its specific antigen is unknown. Per-base qualities were not stored, and no clone one base away is much larger. A single peripheral blood draw of about 116 mL on average was collected from each donor into heparinised tubes. A BD FACSAria II and a panel including CD45RO, CCR7, CD25, CD127, CD95 and CD27 were used to sort naive, central memory, regulatory and stem cell-like memory CD4+ T cells. Every sorted population had a purity above 98%. Right away, PBMCs were isolated by Lymphoprep density gradient centrifugation and were stained directly, with no culture step. Samples were stained and sorted in pairs, with one healthy donor and one patient per experiment, so that batch effects were minimized.

The entire isolated RNA was reverse transcribed using the High Capacity cDNA Reverse Transcription Kit, and thus expressed TCRB transcripts were sequenced. Deep immunoSEQ sequencing was performed on naive, central memory and regulatory T cell samples, with an average of roughly 3.5 million total reads per sample. Sorted cells were lysed in RLT buffer, and RNA was extracted using DNase-treated RNeasy Micro or Mini kits according to cell number. Each cell subset was processed on its own to prevent cross-contamination, while patient and healthy donor samples were processed together. TCRB sequences were amplified from cDNA with the immunoSEQ multiplex PCR, producing 87-bp fragments spanning the CDR3 region. Sequencing of the amplicons was done on the Illumina HiSeq platform. Concerning the study's data processing: PCR bias was corrected computationally using synthetic template baselines, and reads within Hamming distance 2 were collapsed, with unmergeable singletons discarded. By aligning reads against IMGT, V, D and J genes, CDR3 length, and insertions or deletions at six rearrangement sites were assigned. Clonotype counts were normalized to sorted cell number within each subset before computing true diversity and Gini coefficients with the tcR R package. The overlap coefficient, calculated on TCRB nucleotide sequences, was used to quantify repertoire sharing. TCRdb obtained this table from immuneACCESS and retained in-frame rearrangements with V and J assigned. These tables miss some clones; where compared with another copy, unresolved V genes account for less than half of the shortfall, and the remainder is unexplained. That table is the source of V, J and clone size, and D and trimming were worked out from the DNA. The sample table shows some 350,000 clones, and 9.6% are seen once. About 0.64% of the sample belongs to the ten largest clones.

The rearrangement combines TRBV9 with TRBJ2-1, with 9 bases in between that match TRBD2. The source material was central memory CD4+ T cells from blood. The receptor was derived from a young man with type 1 diabetes. The CDR3 loop reads CASSVDPNAGGRGNEQFF. DNA sequence: TGTGCCAGCAGCGTAGACCCAAACGCGGGAGGGCGGGGCAATGAGCAGTTCTTC.